This is a list of T cell receptor beta chains from one sample in a study of T cell responses to AZD1222 COVID-19 vaccine. Produced via immunoSEQ multiplex PCR; TCRdb's table is partial and in-frame only. The table includes around 130,000 clones, approximately 92% detected once. This material consisted of peripheral blood, taken 28 days after the second dose of the MenACWY control vaccine. Every receptor here comes from an adult who received the MenACWY meningococcal vaccine as a control. Both conserved end residues are part of each CDR3. The order of the fields is J gene, CDR3 length, V gene, CDR3 protein.

TRBJ2-5	14	TRBV6-5	CASRVGQGLKTQYF
TRBJ1-3	15	TRBV4-1	CASSHSGGPGNTIYF
TRBJ2-7	18	TRBV11-2	CASSRGWLLAGASYEQYF
TRBJ1-2	13	TRBV11-2	CASSPGGNYGYTF
TRBJ2-3	13	TRBV28	CASSPPSTDTQYF
TRBJ1-2	14	TRBV11-1	CASSSGTGGYGYTF
TRBJ2-3	15	TRBV7-9	CASSLVGRGTDTQYF
TRBJ2-6	17	TRBV3-1/TRBV3-2	CASSPDRGEGGANVLTF
TRBJ1-1	12	TRBV3-1/TRBV3-2	CASSLGQRQAFF
TRBJ1-3	15	TRBV2	CASFGLVGTGNTIYF
TRBJ2-5	15	TRBV18	CASSPMDRDQETQYF
TRBJ2-4	18	TRBV18	CASSVSATGQHTKNIQYF
TRBJ1-5	13	TRBV12-3/TRBV12-4	CASSLPGVGPQHF
TRBJ1-6	14	TRBV6-5	CASSYSGVNSPLHF
TRBJ2-7	13	TRBV12-3/TRBV12-4	CASSASGTQRKYF